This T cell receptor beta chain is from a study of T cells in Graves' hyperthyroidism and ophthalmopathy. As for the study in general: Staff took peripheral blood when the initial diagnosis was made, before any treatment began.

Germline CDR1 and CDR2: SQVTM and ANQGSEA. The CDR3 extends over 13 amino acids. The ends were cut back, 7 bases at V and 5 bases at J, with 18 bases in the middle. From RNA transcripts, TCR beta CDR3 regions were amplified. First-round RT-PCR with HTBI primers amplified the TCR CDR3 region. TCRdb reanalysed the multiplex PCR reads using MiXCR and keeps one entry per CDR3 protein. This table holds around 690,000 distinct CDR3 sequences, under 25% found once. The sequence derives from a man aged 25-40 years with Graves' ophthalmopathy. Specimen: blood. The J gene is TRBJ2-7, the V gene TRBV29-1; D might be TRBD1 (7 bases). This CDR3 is CSAGGTDTHEQYF. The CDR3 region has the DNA TGCAGCGCCGGAGGGACAGATACTCACGAGCAGTACTTC.